This TCR beta chain was profiled in a study of T cell repertoires in cytomegalovirus infection. Study context: CMV epitopes, recently identified HLA-C-restricted and well-studied HLA-B-restricted, were used. Public TCR beta signature analysis indicated the presence of both CMV infection and matching HLA type. General study results and limits: The ex vivo response was dominated by HLA-C-restricted CMV-specific TCR beta clonotypes. Public TCR beta family frequency separated CMV-and-HLA carriers, including in an independent cohort.

As for this clonotype: Its cognate antigen is unknown.

TCRdb fed the reads into MiXCR, producing one record per CDR3 protein. The table has 71,000 or so distinct CDR3 sequences, approximately 22% seen once. The sample in question was CD8+ T cells from cultured PBMCs, obtained from culture after CMV antigen stimulation. The TCR comes from a human donor in good health (CMV status not recorded). Some clones in this sample may be carry-over from other donors' samples.

CDR3 nucleotide sequence: TGTGCCAGCAGTTTGGGCATGACTGAAGCTTTCTTT. Its protein is CASSLGMTEAFF. The V gene is TRBV12-3 or TRBV12-4, the J gene TRBJ1-1; D gene unclear. V shed 3 bases and J shed 5 bases, with 7 bases lying between them. This CDR3 has 12 amino acids.